The T cell receptor beta chain under discussion was sequenced for a study of immune evolution from preneoplasia to lung adenocarcinoma. Assay: immunoSEQ multiplex PCR; the TCRdb copy retains only in-frame clones and omits some. The sample consists of some 5,000 clones, less than 80% of them appearing once. Study conclusions and caveats: Highest clonality occurred in KRAS-mutant, not EGFR-mutant or double wild-type, nodules. Top clone share appeared to fall from AAH through AIS, MIA, adenocarcinoma.

Patients had resection in Japan or China between about 2014 and 2018. Two lung cancer pathologists independently confirmed each histologic diagnosis. Only one count was recorded for this clone. The antigen is unknown. Germline V gene sequence: CDR1 LNHNV, CDR2 YYDKDF (reference sequence). V was cut by 1 base and J by 8 bases, with 8 bases left in between. This CDR3 contains 13 residues. This clonotype was obtained from a person aged 65-85 years with lung adenocarcinoma. Sequencing was done on a sample of FFPE minimally invasive lung adenocarcinoma tissue. The chain joins TRBV15 to TRBJ1-4; no firm D call. CDR3 coding DNA: TGTGCCACCAGCAGAGCCCCTGGGGAAAAACTGTTTTTT. This translates into CATSRAPGEKLFF.